Reported below is one T cell receptor (beta chain). The CDR3 totals 15 residues. Germline assignment: CDR1 KGHSH and CDR2 LQKENI. V dropped 3 bases and J dropped 7; count of bases not matched to a gene: 9. Survey-level TCR beta sequencing used the immunoSEQ assay. Generated by immunoSEQ multiplex PCR, the TCRdb table keeps only in-frame clones and is missing some. The sample holds about 68,000 clones, just under 95% seen once. The source is a man in his forties with rheumatoid arthritis. The rearrangement uses TRBV18 and TRBJ2-7, with 10 positions matching TRBD1. Sequencing input: PBMCs. The CDR3 DNA follows: TGTGCCAGCTCACCGGCGAGACAGGGGGCAGGGGAGCAGTACTTC. Protein sequence: CASSPARQGAGEQYF.